A single sample gave rise to the 5 T cell receptor beta chains below, sequenced in a study of blood T cell repertoires in COVID-19. This table comes from immunoSEQ multiplex PCR, and its TCRdb copy is limited to in-frame clones, with some not included. Counted here are some 180,000 clones, approximately 85% occurring once; the ten biggest clones make up roughly 8.2%. Sequenced material: peripheral blood. The receptors stem from a woman aged 60-75 years with acute or convalescent COVID-19.

The gene calls are TRBV18 and TRBJ2-2; D not certain. This CDR3 has 13 amino acids. Germline-derived CDR1 and CDR2 are KGHSH and LQKENI. V was clipped by 3 bases and J by 6 bases, with 8 bases between them. Here the CDR3 reads CASSPGLAGELFF. The CDR3 DNA is TGTGCCAGCTCACCTGGGCTGGCCGGGGAGCTGTTTTTT.

V usage is TRBV27 and J usage is TRBJ1-4, with 9 nucleotides matching TRBD1. Losses at the gene ends were 5 bases for V and 8 bases for J; bases not matched to a gene: 9. CDR3 size: 15 residues. Germline V gene lookup returns CDR1 MNHEY and CDR2 SMNVEV (reference sequence). CDR3 nucleotide sequence: TGTGCCAGCAGTCCCGCCGGGACAGGGTTCGAAAAACTGTTTTTT. Protein sequence: CASSPAGTGFEKLFF.

V usage is TRBV19 and J usage is TRBJ2-1; 8 nucleotides line up with TRBD2. Germline CDR1 reads LNHDA; CDR2 reads SQIVND (reference sequence). V was clipped by 9 bases and J by 4 bases; unmatched bases: 11. The CDR3 has 15 amino acids. The CDR3 nucleotides read TGTGCCAGCAGGACCGGGACTAGAGGGTACAATGAGCAGTTCTTC. Translated, it gives CASRTGTRGYNEQFF.

The chain uses TRBV5-1 and TRBJ2-3; 10 nucleotides agree with TRBD2. V gave up 0 bases and J gave up 0 bases; unmatched junction bases: 4. Germline CDR1 and CDR2: SGHRS and YFSETQ. The CDR3 totals 17 residues. CDR3 sequence: CASSLVTSGASTDTQYF. DNA of the CDR3: TGCGCCAGCAGCTTGGTTACTAGCGGGGCTAGCACAGATACGCAGTATTTT.

This clone was found once. The chain is built from TRBV5-1 and TRBJ1-1; D gene uncertain. The CDR3 loop spans 12 amino acids. Germline CDR1 is SGHRS and CDR2 is YFSETQ. Trimming left V 0 bases short and J 7 bases short, with 7 bases between. The CDR3 here is CASSLVPDEAFF. In DNA form, the CDR3 reads TGCGCCAGCAGCTTGGTTCCAGATGAAGCTTTCTTT.